Following are 18 T cell receptor beta chains from one sample sequenced in a study of blood T cell repertoires in COVID-19. The data were produced by immunoSEQ multiplex PCR, yet TCRdb's version contains in-frame clones alone and is incomplete. The data show fewer than 400,000 clones, with approximately 87% seen just once and around 9.3% held by the top ten. The sample was PBMCs or T cells enriched from blood (not recorded which). These receptors were obtained from a woman in her forties or fifties who had recovered from COVID-19.

This chain joins TRBV7-9 and TRBJ1-2, with 7 bases aligning to TRBD1. J was trimmed by 5 bases and V by 6 bases; bases with no gene match: 9. Germline V CDR1 and CDR2: SEHNR, FQNEAQ (reference sequence). CDR3 length equals 14 residues. CDR3 bases: TGTGCCAGCAGTGGAGGGGGCTTTATTTATGGCTACACCTTC. Translation: CASSGGGFIYGYTF.

This chain joins TRBV6-2 or TRBV6-3 and TRBJ1-5; 9 bases fit TRBD1. CDR1 and CDR2 (germline): MNHEY, SVGEGT. J gave up 0 bases and V 5 bases, and 11 bases lay outside the gene matches. This CDR3 has 18 residues. This CDR3 is CASSLPGQGSYSNQPQHF. The CDR3 DNA follows: TGTGCCAGCAGTCTTCCGGGACAGGGTTCCTATAGCAATCAGCCCCAGCATTTT.

For this clone: Other DNA sequences in this sample translate to the same CDR3. This CDR3 reads CASSQAGTGELFF. The CDR3 bases are TGTGCCAGCAGCCAAGCCGGGACCGGGGAGCTGTTTTTT. The V gene is TRBV3-1 (or the pseudogene TRBV3-2), the J gene TRBJ2-2; no clear D gene. CDR1 and CDR2 from the germline V gene are LGHDT and YNNKEL (reference sequence). This CDR3 spans 13 amino acids. Trimming took 1 base from V and 5 from J, leaving 5 bases between them.

Only one count was recorded for this clone. The rearrangement links TRBV7-8 to TRBJ2-7, with a weak D call TRBD1 (6 bases). This CDR3 is 13 amino acids long. Germline V gives CDR1 SGHVS, CDR2 FQNEAQ. The V end lost 5 bases, the J end lost 3 bases, and 11 bases lay between the germline ends. CDR3 sequence reads: CASSTRTDYEQYF. Written as DNA, the CDR3 is TGTGCCAGCAGCACCCGGACAGACTACGAGCAGTACTTC.

The chain uses TRBV7-9 and TRBJ1-1, with TRBD1 matching 7 bases. CDR1 SEHNR and CDR2 FQNEAQ come from the germline V gene (reference sequence). The CDR3 has 14 amino acids. After removal of 10 bases from V and 4 bases from J, the junction contained 12 bases not matched to a gene. CDR3 amino acids: CATQLPTGFTEAFF. The CDR3 DNA reads as TGTGCCACCCAATTACCGACAGGGTTCACTGAAGCTTTCTTT.

In its sample, this clone was seen once. J is TRBJ2-1 and V is TRBV6-6; weak D call: TRBD2 (5 bases). Germline V CDR1 and CDR2: MNHNY, SVGAGI (reference sequence). The CDR3 contains 16 residues. The V and J ends lost 5 bases and 0 bases respectively, with 14 bases between them. CDR3 sequence (DNA): TGTGCCAGCAGTCGACTACTTATGAACTCCTACAATGAGCAGTTCTTC. Its protein product is CASSRLLMNSYNEQFF.

This clone has just a few counts. The chain couples TRBV4-1 to TRBJ1-2; 8 bases line up with TRBD1. This CDR3 has 15 residues. Losses at the gene ends were 4 bases for V and 4 bases for J; bases not matched to a gene: 8. Looked up from germline, CDR1 is MGHRA and CDR2 is YSYEKL. The chain's CDR3 is CASSRPTGGSYGYTF. As DNA, the CDR3 is TGCGCCAGCAGCCGGCCTACAGGGGGAAGCTATGGCTACACCTTC.

Note on this clone: The sample carries other DNA sequences with the same CDR3. The chain recombines TRBV18 with TRBJ1-2; 8 nucleotides agree with TRBD1. From germline, CDR1 is KGHSH and CDR2 LQKENI. The CDR3 is made up of 13 amino acids. V lost 2 bases and J lost 8; bases outside the gene matches: 4. The CDR3 spells CASSPGTGFGYTF. CDR3 coding DNA: TGTGCCAGCTCACCAGGGACAGGATTCGGCTACACCTTC.

The V call is TRBV19, the J call TRBJ1-6; D is unresolved. CDR1 and CDR2 (germline): LNHDA, SQIVND (reference sequence). The CDR3 covers 13 residues. V lost 7 bases, J lost 7 bases, and 11 bases lay in between. The CDR3: CASTHTENSPLHF. In DNA, the CDR3 is TGTGCCAGTACCCATACAGAGAATTCACCCCTCCACTTT.

This clone was found once. This sequence joins TRBV4-3 and TRBJ1-2; unclear D gene. The CDR3 runs to 14 residues. V gave up 0 bases and J gave up 7 bases, with 12 bases separating them. CDR1 LGHNA and CDR2 YSLEER come from the germline V gene. The DNA of the CDR3 is TGCGCCAGCAGCCAAGATGGTGGAGTGGGTGGCTACACCTTC. Translated, it gives CASSQDGGVGGYTF.

Worth noting for this clone: The junction differs from germline at one of its ends, possibly a read error. The V call is TRBV10-3, the J call TRBJ1-5; 8 bases match TRBD1. CDR3 size: 14 residues. Germline V gene sequence: CDR1 ENHRY, CDR2 SYGVKD. CDR3 in amino acids: CTISYRGGNQPQHF. CDR3 in DNA: TGTACCATCAGCTACAGGGGGGGCAATCAGCCCCAGCATTTT.

The CDR3 here is CSASVRNTEAFF. CDR3 nucleotides: TGCAGTGCTAGTGTCCGGAACACTGAAGCTTTCTTT. The chain joins TRBV20-1 to TRBJ1-1; no clear D. This CDR3 region has 12 residues. Trimming stripped 3 bases from V and 1 base from J, with 6 bases between. The germline CDR1 and CDR2 sequences are DFQATT and SNEGSKA (reference sequence).

The CDR3 spells CASSPGGRGGGNTQYF. The CDR3 DNA reads TGTGCCAGCAGCCCGGGGGGCCGCGGAGGCGGGAATACGCAGTATTTT. This chain joins TRBV7-3 and TRBJ2-3; possible D gene TRBD2, 7 bases. The V end lost 5 bases, the J end lost 7 bases, and 22 bases lay between the germline ends. Germline V gives CDR1 SGHTA, CDR2 FQGTGA. The CDR3 consists of 16 residues.

Many counts were recorded for this clone. J is TRBJ2-7 and V is TRBV20-1; the D gene is possibly TRBD1 (6 bases). Trimming left V 8 bases short and J 5 bases short, with 13 bases between. The CDR3 runs to 11 residues. Germline CDR1 DFQATT, CDR2 SNEGSKA (reference sequence). CDR3 coding DNA: TGCAGTACCGGGACAATAAACGAGCAGTACTTC. It is translated as CSTGTINEQYF.

This chain uses TRBV11-3 with TRBJ1-6; D remains ambiguous. This CDR3 comprises 15 residues. V lost 3 bases to trimming and J lost 5 bases, with 11 bases between them. Germline values: CDR1 SGHNT, CDR2 YENEEA. This CDR3 is CASSFGDTDNSPLHF. CDR3 nucleotides: TGTGCCAGCAGCTTCGGTGACACCGATAATTCACCCCTCCACTTT.

The rearrangement joins TRBV4-1 to TRBJ1-3; maybe TRBD1 (5 bases). Germline V lookup: CDR1 MGHRA, CDR2 YSYEKL. The CDR3 runs 15 residues. V shed 0 bases and J shed 4 bases, with 10 bases lying between them. The CDR3 reads CASSQESGRGNTIYF. CDR3 coding DNA: TGCGCCAGCAGCCAAGAGTCAGGGCGGGGAAACACCATATATTTT.

This chain connects TRBV11-2 to TRBJ2-3; D not resolved. Trimming cost V 0 bases and J 8 bases, with 9 bases left between them. CDR1 and CDR2 (germline): SGHAT, FQNNGV. This CDR3 comprises 13 residues. Here the CDR3 DNA reads TGTGCCAGCAGCTTAGACCGAGATGGTACGCAGTATTTT. Translating gives CASSLDRDGTQYF.

The chain has TRBV5-1 and TRBJ1-1; TRBD1 might be the D (6 bases). Trimming took 2 bases from V and 1 from J, leaving 18 bases between them. Germline CDR1 is SGHRS and CDR2 is YFSETQ. The CDR3 contains 17 residues. CDR3: CASSFGNSGQTNTEAFF. As DNA, the CDR3 is TGCGCCAGCAGCTTTGGAAATTCAGGACAGACGAACACTGAAGCTTTCTTT.